These T cell receptor beta chains were read from a single sample in a study of CD8+ T cells in alopecia areata. Measured with immunoSEQ multiplex PCR; TCRdb has only the in-frame clones, and not every one. The repertoire holds around 190,000 clones, with 45% to 70% as singletons. Source material: CD8+ T cells sorted from blood. Receptors were obtained from a human donor in good health. Both conserved end residues are part of each CDR3. D genes are given only for firm matches. Only some rows state a clone size, as once, few, many or a class for expanded clones.

v_call	d_call	clone_size	j_call	cdr3_nt	cdr3_aa
TRBV27	-	-	TRBJ2-7	TGTGCCAGCAGTTTATCCAGGGTCACCGAGCAGTACTTC	CASSLSRVTEQYF
TRBV5-6	TRBD1	few	TRBJ2-7	TGTGCCAGCAGCACAGGACAGGAGGACGAGCAGTACTTC	CASSTGQEDEQYF
TRBV30	-	-	TRBJ2-5	TGTGCCTCGACGGGGGAGACCCAGTACTTC	CASTGETQYF
TRBV13	-	-	TRBJ2-3	TGTGCCAGCAGCCCCCCTCTCACAGATACGCAGTATTTT	CASSPPLTDTQYF
TRBV7-9	TRBD2	few	TRBJ2-5	TGTGCCAGCAGCCCAATTCAGTCACGAGCGGGGGAGACCCAGTACTTC	CASSPIQSRAGETQYF
TRBV30	-	once	TRBJ2-1	TGTGCCTGGTGGGGGCGGAGCTCCTACAATGAGCAGTTCTTC	CAWWGRSSYNEQFF
TRBV4-1	-	-	TRBJ1-2	TGCGCCAGCAGCCAAGAAAGGGCGGCTAACTATGGCTACACCTTC	CASSQERAANYGYTF
TRBV29-1	-	few	TRBJ1-2	TGCAGCGTTGGGGAGGGGAACTATGGCTACACCTTC	CSVGEGNYGYTF
TRBV25-1	-	once	TRBJ1-2	TGTGCCTCGAAAGGTGGGAACTATGGCTACACCTTC	CASKGGNYGYTF
TRBV29-1	TRBD1	-	TRBJ2-2	TGCAGCGCTACAGGGGGGACCGGGGAGCTGTTTTTT	CSATGGTGELFF
TRBV7-9	-	-	TRBJ1-1	TGTGCCAGCAGCTTGCCGGGTCTCGGGGACACTGAAGCTTTCTTT	CASSLPGLGDTEAFF
TRBV6-1	TRBD2	-	TRBJ2-3	TGTGCCAGCAGTGACCAGAGCGGGGGGGCCACAGATACGCAGTATTTT	CASSDQSGGATDTQYF
TRBV14	-	-	TRBJ2-5	TGTGCCAGCAGCCAAGCATGGGAGACCCAGTACTTC	CASSQAWETQYF
TRBV29-1	TRBD1	-	TRBJ1-2	TGCAGCGTTGTACTCGGGACAGCCTATGGCTACACCTTC	CSVVLGTAYGYTF
TRBV5-1	TRBD1	-	TRBJ2-1	TGCGCCAGCAGCCCCCGGGACAGGCCCAATGAGCAGTTCTTC	CASSPRDRPNEQFF
TRBV19	-	-	TRBJ1-6	TGTGCCAGTAGAACACAGGGTTCACCCCTCCACTTT	CASRTQGSPLHF
TRBV2	-	-	TRBJ1-1	TGTGCCAGCAGTGTCCGCGTGGAGGCGAACACTGAAGCTTTCTTT	CASSVRVEANTEAFF
TRBV10-1	-	few	TRBJ1-5	TGCGCCAGAAAGGGAAGGACTGGGATGGGCAATCAGCCCCAGCATTTT	CARKGRTGMGNQPQHF
TRBV19	-	-	TRBJ2-5	TGTGCCAGTAGCCCCACCCAAGAGACCCAGTACTTC	CASSPTQETQYF
TRBV29-1	-	-	TRBJ1-2	TGCAGCGTTGGTCAGGACCCTTTCATGGGCTACACCTTC	CSVGQDPFMGYTF
TRBV15	-	-	TRBJ2-2	TGTGCCACCAGCAAGGACAGTAACACCGGGGAGCTGTTTTTT	CATSKDSNTGELFF
TRBV30	-	once	TRBJ2-7	TGTGCCTGGAGTAGGGGCTACGAGCAGTACTTC	CAWSRGYEQYF
TRBV27	TRBD2	once	TRBJ2-3	TGTGCCAGCACCATCGCGACTAGCGGGGGAGATACGCAGTATTTT	CASTIATSGGDTQYF
TRBV29-1	-	once	TRBJ2-7	TGCAGCGTTGAAGGTTTGGGGGACACTACGATAGAGCAGTACTTC	CSVEGLGDTTIEQYF
TRBV4-1	TRBD1	-	TRBJ1-1	TGCGCCAGCAGCCACCGACAGGGGCCCCGGACTGAAGCTTTCTTT	CASSHRQGPRTEAFF
TRBV2	-	-	TRBJ2-5	TGTGCCAGCAGTGAACCGACAGTAGCAGAGACCCAGTACTTC	CASSEPTVAETQYF
TRBV25-1	TRBD2	few	TRBJ2-5	TGTGCCAGCAGCGGGGGGGCGGAGACCCAGTACTTC	CASSGGAETQYF
TRBV28	-	few	TRBJ2-7	TGTGCCAGCACTCGAGGGTGGGTCAGTGCTTCCGACGAGCAGTACTTC	CASTRGWVSASDEQYF
TRBV29-1	TRBD1	few	TRBJ2-2	TGCAGCGTTGAAGATGGTGGACAGGGGGCCACCGGGGAGCTGTTTTTT	CSVEDGGQGATGELFF
TRBV4-1	-	few	TRBJ1-1	TGCGCCAGCAGCACTAGGCCGGGTTTGGACACTGAAGCTTTCTTT	CASSTRPGLDTEAFF
TRBV27	-	few	TRBJ1-2	TGTGCCAGCAGTCCCCAGTCCGGGCTTGTCCCTGGCTACACCTTC	CASSPQSGLVPGYTF
TRBV2	-	many	TRBJ1-2	TGTGCCAGCGGGAGGTCAGGGTTCTATGGCTACACCTTC	CASGRSGFYGYTF
TRBV4-1	-	few	TRBJ2-7	TGCGCCAGCAGCCAAGGTGTCAGGGGAGACGAGCAGTACTTC	CASSQGVRGDEQYF
TRBV2	-	many	TRBJ1-1	TGTGCCAGCAGTGCCCTTATGAACACTGAAGCTTTCTTT	CASSALMNTEAFF
TRBV29-1	TRBD2	-	TRBJ2-1	TGCAGCGTTGATTCTAGCGGGGGGGCCATCGCTTTTAGAGAGCAGTTCTTC	CSVDSSGGAIAFREQFF
TRBV4-1	-	-	TRBJ1-1	TGCGCCAGCAGCTACCGACCGGGAGCCATGAACACTGAAGCTTTCTTT	CASSYRPGAMNTEAFF
TRBV27	-	-	TRBJ2-7	TGTGCCAGCAGTTTATCCCTAGCGAGCTCCTACGAGCAGTACTTC	CASSLSLASSYEQYF
TRBV6-6	-	few	TRBJ2-5	TGTGCCAGCAGTTACGCGGCGACAGTCCAAGAGACCCAGTACTTC	CASSYAATVQETQYF
TRBV30	-	-	TRBJ1-6	TGTGCCTGGGAGGACGGTCTAAATTCACCCCTCCACTTT	CAWEDGLNSPLHF
TRBV30	-	-	TRBJ2-5	TGTGCCTGGGGAGTAGAGACCCAGTACTTC	CAWGVETQYF
TRBV9	-	-	TRBJ1-4	TGTGCCAGCAGCGTAGAATGGGGGGCGAGTGAAAAACTGTTTTTT	CASSVEWGASEKLFF
TRBV29-1	-	few	TRBJ1-1	TGCAGCGTTGCCGGGACAAGAGGGGCTTTCTTT	CSVAGTRGAFF
TRBV29-1	-	once	TRBJ2-7	TGCAGCGTTATTCGAGCCTACGAGCAGTACTTC	CSVIRAYEQYF
TRBV29-1	TRBD1	-	TRBJ2-4	TGCAGCGTAAGCGGGACAGGGGATTCGGGAAACATTCAGTACTTC	CSVSGTGDSGNIQYF
TRBV7-9	-	-	TRBJ2-7	TGTGCCAGCAGCTTACAAGGAGAATCCTACGAGCAGTACTTC	CASSLQGESYEQYF
TRBV5-1	-	medium-sized	TRBJ1-4	TGCGCCAGCAGCCTAAAGTTAACTAATGAAAAACTGTTTTTT	CASSLKLTNEKLFF
TRBV5-1	TRBD1	once	TRBJ1-2	TGCGCCAGCAGTTCCGATTCCGGGACAGGGGGCTATGGCTACACCTTC	CASSSDSGTGGYGYTF
TRBV30	-	-	TRBJ2-3	TGTGCCTGGAGTATCTTAGCAGATACGCAGTATTTT	CAWSILADTQYF
TRBV6-5	TRBD1	-	TRBJ2-5	TGTGCCAGCAGTTTGGGAGACAGGGCCGTTTGGGAGACCCAGTACTTC	CASSLGDRAVWETQYF
TRBV9	-	-	TRBJ2-1	TGTGCCAGCACTGACGGGTCCTTTGAGCAGTTCTTC	CASTDGSFEQFF
TRBV5-6	-	-	TRBJ1-2	TGTGCCAGCAGCTCGAACAGGGACGGCTACACCTTC	CASSSNRDGYTF
TRBV4-1	TRBD2	-	TRBJ2-7	TGCGCCAGCAGCCAACTTAGCGGGCTGAGCTCCTACGAGCAGTACTTC	CASSQLSGLSSYEQYF
TRBV11-1	TRBD1	-	TRBJ2-7	TGTGCCAGCAGCGAATTGGACAGGGACTTCTACGAGCAGTACTTC	CASSELDRDFYEQYF
TRBV29-1	-	-	TRBJ1-2	TGCAGCGAGCTTACAGGGACGGGAGGCTACACCTTC	CSELTGTGGYTF
TRBV4-1	-	-	TRBJ2-7	TGCGCCAGCAGCCAAGGTAGGAAGGGCTACGAGCAGTACTTC	CASSQGRKGYEQYF
TRBV4-1	-	-	TRBJ2-7	TGCGCCAGCAGCCAAGGAACAGTCTACGAGCAGTACTTC	CASSQGTVYEQYF
TRBV27	TRBD1	once	TRBJ2-5	TGTGCCAGCAGTCTCGGGACAGGGGGGGAGACCCAGTACTTC	CASSLGTGGETQYF
TRBV7-9	-	-	TRBJ2-1	TGTGCCAGCAGCCCGCCGGAGGTAGAGGCATACAATGAGCAGTTCTTC	CASSPPEVEAYNEQFF
TRBV4-1	TRBD1	-	TRBJ2-2	TGCGCCAGCAGGGGGACAGGGGGAACCGGGGAGCTGTTTTTT	CASRGTGGTGELFF
TRBV6-5	-	-	TRBJ2-7	TGTGCCAGCAGTTACTCGAACCGAAATCCCTACGAGCAGTACTTC	CASSYSNRNPYEQYF